This entry describes one TCR beta chain. With 4 bases removed from V and 4 bases from J, the gap between germline ends came to 20 bases. CDR3 length equals 16 residues. The germline V gene encodes CDR1 SGHRS and CDR2 YFSETQ. Here immunoSEQ multiplex PCR was the method, and the copy in TCRdb shows in-frame clones only, minus some. The sample comprises 28,000 or so clones, 89% of which are singletons, and 0.8% rests with the top ten. The data stem from a study of T cell changes during pregnancy in multiple sclerosis. Sequenced material: CD4+ T cells from peripheral blood mononuclear cells, taken in the second trimester of pregnancy. This TCR derives from a female donor with multiple sclerosis, enrolled in a pregnancy study. The rearrangement joins TRBV5-1 to TRBJ2-5; D is unclear. CDR3 in amino acids: CASSPNLPLARETQYF. The CDR3 nucleotides read TGCGCCAGCAGCCCAAACCTCCCACTTGCGAGAGAGACCCAGTACTTC.